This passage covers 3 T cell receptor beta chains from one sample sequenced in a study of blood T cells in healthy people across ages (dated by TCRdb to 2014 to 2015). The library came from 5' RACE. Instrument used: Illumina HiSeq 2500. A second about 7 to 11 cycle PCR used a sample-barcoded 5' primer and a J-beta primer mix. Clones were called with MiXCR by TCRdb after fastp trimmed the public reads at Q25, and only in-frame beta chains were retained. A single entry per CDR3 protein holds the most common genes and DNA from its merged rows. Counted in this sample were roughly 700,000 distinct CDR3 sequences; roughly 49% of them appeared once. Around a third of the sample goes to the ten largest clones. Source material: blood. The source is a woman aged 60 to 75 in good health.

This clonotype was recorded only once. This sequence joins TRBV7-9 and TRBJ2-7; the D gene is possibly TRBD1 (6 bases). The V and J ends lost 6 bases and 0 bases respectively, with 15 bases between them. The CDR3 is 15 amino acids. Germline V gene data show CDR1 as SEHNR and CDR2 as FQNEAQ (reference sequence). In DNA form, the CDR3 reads TGTGCCAGCAGATCAGGGGCCTCTAGCTCCTACGAGCAGTACTTC. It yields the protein CASRSGASSSYEQYF.

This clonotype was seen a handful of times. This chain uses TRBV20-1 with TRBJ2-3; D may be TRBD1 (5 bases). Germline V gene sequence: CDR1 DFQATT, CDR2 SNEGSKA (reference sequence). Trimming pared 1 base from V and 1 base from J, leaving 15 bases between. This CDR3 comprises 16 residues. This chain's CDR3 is CSARGRRGLGTDTQYF. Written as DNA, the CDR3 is TGCAGTGCTAGAGGAAGAAGGGGCTTGGGCACAGATACGCAGTATTTT.

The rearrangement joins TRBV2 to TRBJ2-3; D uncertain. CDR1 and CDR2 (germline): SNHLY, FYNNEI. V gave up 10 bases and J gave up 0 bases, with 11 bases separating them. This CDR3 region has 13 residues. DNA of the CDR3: TGTGCCAACTCAGGCCCCAGCACAGATACGCAGTATTTT. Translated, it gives CANSGPSTDTQYF.